The rows below give T cell receptor beta chains drawn from one sample of a study of technical replicates of blood from a handful of donors. Sequencing was performed with immunoSEQ multiplex PCR; in TCRdb, only in-frame clones are kept and a portion is missing. The sample lists over 55,000 clones; approximately 84% were seen once. Sequencing used PBMCs. The receptors were gathered from a human donor in good health. Some clones in this sample may be carry-over from other donors' samples. CDR3s include the opening cysteine and the closing phenylalanine or tryptophan. A D gene is named only where the DNA matches it firmly. The size field is filled for only some rows; it gives once, few, many or a size class.

size	J	V	D	DNA	CDR3
NA	TRBJ2-7	TRBV18	NA	TGTGCCAGCTCACCGTCTCTGAGCTACGAGCAGTACTTC	CASSPSLSYEQYF
NA	TRBJ1-2	TRBV4-1	NA	TGCGCCAGCAGCCAAGAATCCAGGGATGGCTACACCTTC	CASSQESRDGYTF
NA	TRBJ2-7	TRBV9	TRBD2	TGTGCCAGCAGCGTATCTGGGACTAGCGACGAGCAGTACTTC	CASSVSGTSDEQYF
NA	TRBJ2-3	TRBV7-8	NA	TGTGCCAGCAGCTTAGCCCAGGCAAAGGAGTATTTT	CASSLAQAKEYF
NA	TRBJ2-1	TRBV6-1	NA	TGTGCCAGCAGTGAATTTGCCAGCTCCTACAATGAGCAGTTCTTC	CASSEFASSYNEQFF
once	TRBJ2-1	TRBV7-9	TRBD2	TGTGCCAGCAGCTTACAGGGAGGACTAGCGGGCCTTTACAATGAGCAGTTCTTC	CASSLQGGLAGLYNEQFF
NA	TRBJ2-1	TRBV18	NA	TGTGCCAGCTCACCACCGGTGGGACTGGGGTCTTGGAATGAGCAGTTCTTC	CASSPPVGLGSWNEQFF
NA	TRBJ1-2	TRBV5-6	NA	TGTGCCAGCAGCTATGGCCTAGTGTCCGCAGGGGAGGGCTACACCTTC	CASSYGLVSAGEGYTF
NA	TRBJ1-4	TRBV6-4	TRBD1	TGTGCCAGCTCCACGGCCGGGACAGGGCCTGAAAAACTGTTTTTT	CASSTAGTGPEKLFF
NA	TRBJ1-2	TRBV7-2	NA	TGTGCCAGCAGCTTTTCCGGGAGTCTTGGCTACACCTTC	CASSFSGSLGYTF
NA	TRBJ1-1	TRBV9	NA	TGTGCCAGCAGCGTAGTTGGGGAGGCCACTGAAGCTTTCTTT	CASSVVGEATEAFF
NA	TRBJ2-3	TRBV27	TRBD2	TGTGCCAGCAGTTATGGGACTAGCGGGGCTCCCACAGATACGCAGTATTTT	CASSYGTSGAPTDTQYF
once	TRBJ2-2	TRBV11-3	NA	TGTGCCAGCAGCTTAGGAGGGACCGGGGAGCTGTTTTTT	CASSLGGTGELFF
NA	TRBJ1-2	TRBV7-3	TRBD1	TGTGCCAGCAGCCCAGGACAGGCCCCGGGGGATGGCTACACCTTC	CASSPGQAPGDGYTF
NA	TRBJ2-5	TRBV15	TRBD2	TGTGCCACCAGCAGAGAGATGAAAGCGGGGGCTCCTTGGGAGACCCAGTACTTC	CATSREMKAGAPWETQYF
NA	TRBJ2-5	TRBV10-1	TRBD2	TGCGCCAGCAGTGGCCCAGCGGGAGGGCACGAGACCCAGTACTTC	CASSGPAGGHETQYF
medium-sized	TRBJ2-1	TRBV30	NA	TGTGCCTGGAGTGGACAGCACAATGAGCAGTTCTTC	CAWSGQHNEQFF
NA	TRBJ1-2	TRBV27	NA	TGTGCCAGCAGACAAACAGGCCGACCCAACTATGGCTACACCTTC	CASRQTGRPNYGYTF
NA	TRBJ1-6	TRBV25-1	TRBD1	TGTGCCAGCAGTGGTGTCGCCGGGACAGGACTTTCACCCCTCCACTTT	CASSGVAGTGLSPLHF
few	TRBJ1-2	TRBV6-5	NA	TGTGCCAGCAGTCCAGGACAAACCTATGGCTACACCTTC	CASSPGQTYGYTF
NA	TRBJ1-2	TRBV5-1	NA	TGCGCCAGCAGCCTAGACCTTGACTATGGCTACACCTTC	CASSLDLDYGYTF
NA	TRBJ1-1	TRBV2	NA	TGTGCCAGCTGGGGGGGCACTGAAGCTTTCTTT	CASWGGTEAFF
NA	TRBJ1-2	TRBV6-5	TRBD1	TGTGCCAGCAGAAAGGACAGGGGGTATGGCTACACCTTC	CASRKDRGYGYTF
NA	TRBJ1-1	TRBV20-1	NA	TGCAGTGCTAGACGCCCAGGTGAAGCTTTCTTT	CSARRPGEAFF
NA	TRBJ1-2	TRBV27	NA	TGTGCCAGCAGTAACGACAGGACCTATGGCTACACCTTC	CASSNDRTYGYTF
NA	TRBJ2-3	TRBV2	NA	TGTGCCAGCGCTACGGCAGCGGCTAGCACAGATACGCAGTATTTT	CASATAAASTDTQYF
NA	TRBJ2-3	TRBV7-3	NA	TGTGCCAGCAGCTCCTCCCCCTGGGGGGACAGTAGCACAGATACGCAGTATTTT	CASSSSPWGDSSTDTQYF
NA	TRBJ1-1	TRBV20-1	NA	TGCAGTGCTAGAGTCTCCTTTGAAGCTTTCTTT	CSARVSFEAFF
NA	TRBJ1-6	TRBV9	NA	TGTGCCAGCAGCGTATTCCCACAAGATAATTCACCCCTCCACTTT	CASSVFPQDNSPLHF
NA	TRBJ2-2	TRBV2	TRBD1	TGTGCCAGCAAGACTGGGACAGAGAACACCGGGGAGCTGTTTTTT	CASKTGTENTGELFF
NA	TRBJ1-3	TRBV4-2	TRBD1	TGTGCCAGCAGCCAATTGGGACAGGGTTCTGGAAACACCATATATTTT	CASSQLGQGSGNTIYF
NA	TRBJ2-7	TRBV7-2	NA	TGTGCCAGCAGCTCCAACCGAGCCATACCCTACGAGCAGTACTTC	CASSSNRAIPYEQYF
NA	TRBJ2-6	TRBV18	TRBD2	TGTGCCAGCTCACCACTTGGAGCGGGAGGAATCAGCTCTGGGGCCAACGTCCTGACTTTC	CASSPLGAGGISSGANVLTF
NA	TRBJ2-7	TRBV10-3	TRBD1	TGTGCCATCAGTGCCGGGCAGGGGGCAGCCTACGAGCAGTACTTC	CAISAGQGAAYEQYF
once	TRBJ1-2	TRBV4-1	NA	TGCGCCAGCAGCCAGGCCCCGACAGGAAACTATGGCTACACCTTC	CASSQAPTGNYGYTF
NA	TRBJ1-2	TRBV7-9	TRBD1	TGTGCCAGCAGCTCCGAAGGACAGGGGAACTATGGCTACACCTTC	CASSSEGQGNYGYTF
NA	TRBJ2-1	TRBV7-3	NA	TGTGCCAGCAGCTTGGGGAGAAACAATGAGCAGTTCTTC	CASSLGRNNEQFF
few	TRBJ1-3	TRBV10-3	NA	TGTGCCATCAGTGAGGACAAAGTCTCTGGAAACACCATATATTTT	CAISEDKVSGNTIYF
NA	TRBJ2-2	TRBV4-1	NA	TGCGCCAGCAGCCAGCAGGGTAGCGGCACCGGGGAGCTGTTTTTT	CASSQQGSGTGELFF
NA	TRBJ1-2	TRBV21-1	NA	TGTGCCAGCGAAAGGGAAAAGGCGGGTTTCTTC	CASEREKAGFF
NA	TRBJ2-5	TRBV4-1	TRBD2	TGCGCCAGCAGCCGCTACGGGGGGGCCCGAGAGACCCAGTACTTC	CASSRYGGARETQYF
NA	TRBJ2-2	TRBV18	NA	TGTGCCAGCTCACCATCTCAGACCGGGGAGCTGTTTTTT	CASSPSQTGELFF
NA	TRBJ2-5	TRBV7-7	TRBD1	TGTGCCAGCAGCCGTGGACAGGGTTTCGAGACCCAGTACTTC	CASSRGQGFETQYF
NA	TRBJ2-2	TRBV4-1	TRBD2	TGCGCCAGCAGCCAAGAGATGGGCGGGAGGGTTTGGACCGGGGAGCTGTTTTTT	CASSQEMGGRVWTGELFF
medium-sized	TRBJ1-6	TRBV11-2	NA	TGTGCCAGCAGCCCCCCCTTAGAACGATCCTATAATTCACCCCTCCACTTT	CASSPPLERSYNSPLHF